The 19 T cell receptor beta chains given below trace back to one sample, sequenced in a study of blood T cell repertoires in COVID-19 (dated by TCRdb to 2020 to 2021). The library relied on the immunoSEQ multiplex PCR assay. Held by TCRdb, this immuneACCESS table contains in-frame sequences only and omits some clones. Under half of the omission traces to an unresolved V gene where checked; the cause of the rest is unknown. In all, the sample holds approximately 150,000 clones, and approximately 79% of those were seen once. The top ten hold around 2.4% of the sample. Sequencing was performed on PBMCs or T cells enriched from blood (not recorded which). These receptors were taken from a man in his forties with acute COVID-19.

The rearrangement joins TRBV28 to TRBJ1-4, with TRBD1 matching 7 bases. V lost 6 bases and J lost 2; bases outside the gene matches: 6. The CDR3 runs to 15 residues. Germline V gene data show CDR1 as MDHEN and CDR2 as SYDVKM. CDR3 amino acids: CASSPTGRTNEKLFF. The CDR3 DNA sequence: TGTGCCAGCAGCCCGACAGGGCGGACTAATGAAAAACTGTTTTTT.

V usage is TRBV27 and J usage is TRBJ1-2, with a possible D match to TRBD1 (5 bases). CDR3 length: 15 amino acids. Trimming took off 4 bases at V and 4 bases at J, with 16 bases between the two ends. Per germline, CDR1 MNHEY and CDR2 SMNVEV (reference sequence). The CDR3 DNA is TGTGCCAGCAGTTCCGATACCTCGGACATCTATGGCTACACCTTC. Translating it yields CASSSDTSDIYGYTF.

The rearrangement joins TRBV12-3 or TRBV12-4 to TRBJ2-5; D gene ambiguous. This CDR3 is built from 12 residues. Trimming pared 5 bases from V and 5 bases from J, leaving 9 bases between. The CDR3 is CASSLAKETQYF. DNA for the CDR3: TGTGCCAGCAGTCTGGCCAAGGAGACCCAGTACTTC.

This sequence joins TRBV11-2 and TRBJ2-3; unclear D gene. This CDR3 region has 14 residues. V lost 2 bases to trimming and J lost 6 bases, with 12 bases between them. Germline lookup yields CDR1 SGHAT and CDR2 FQNNGV. The CDR3 bases are TGTGCCAGCAGCTTAAACTCCGGGTCGGATACGCAGTATTTT. Protein: CASSLNSGSDTQYF.

About this clone itself: Within the sample, other DNA sequences also encode this same CDR3. The V call is TRBV28, the J call TRBJ2-1; the D gene is possibly TRBD2 (5 bases). The germline V gene has CDR1 MDHEN and CDR2 SYDVKM. The CDR3 covers 12 residues. V was cut by 7 bases and J by 1 base, with 5 bases left in between. The CDR3 here is CASTGSYNEQFF. DNA for the CDR3: TGTGCCAGCACGGGGTCCTACAATGAGCAGTTCTTC.

The gene calls are TRBV7-8 and TRBJ2-3, with 9 bases identical to TRBD1. V lost 1 base to trimming and J lost 3 bases; unmatched junction nucleotides: 2. The CDR3 has 15 amino acids. Germline CDR1 reads SGHVS; CDR2 reads FQNEAQ. CDR3 DNA sequence: TGTGCCAGCAGCTTAGGGGGGACAGGGACAGATACGCAGTATTTT. Protein product: CASSLGGTGTDTQYF.

This sequence joins TRBV5-5 and TRBJ2-7; TRBD1 matches at 10 bases. The CDR3 has 14 residues. Looked up from germline, CDR1 is SGHKS and CDR2 is YYEKEE (reference sequence). Trimming removed 2 bases from V and 3 bases from J; junction bases left unmatched: 2. The CDR3 sequence is CASSFGTGDYEQYF. The CDR3 region has the DNA TGTGCCAGCAGCTTCGGGACAGGGGACTACGAGCAGTACTTC. Drawing the rest from reference TRBV5-5 and TRBJ2-7, the complete variable domain is DAGVTQSPTHLIKTRGQQVTLRCSPISGHKSVSWYQQVLGQGPQFIFQYYEKEERGRGNFPDRFSARQFPNYSSELNVNALLLGDSALYLCASSFGTGDYEQYFGPGTRLTVT.

This chain joins TRBV28 and TRBJ1-5, with D possibly matching TRBD1 (6 bases). Germline assignment: CDR1 MDHEN and CDR2 SYDVKM. This CDR3 has 15 amino acids. V was clipped by 7 bases and J by 5 bases, with 18 bases between them. In nucleotides, the CDR3 is TGTGCCAGCACCCCGTCAGGGGCCTCCTATCAGCCCCAGCATTTT. As protein: CASTPSGASYQPQHF.

The chain employs TRBV10-3 and TRBJ2-2; D is possibly TRBD2 (6 bases). Trimming removed 0 bases from V and 4 bases from J, with 12 bases in between. This CDR3 comprises 16 residues. CDR1 ENHRY and CDR2 SYGVKD come from the germline V gene. The CDR3 spells CAISESVSGPTGELFF. The CDR3 nucleotides are TGTGCCATCAGTGAGTCGGTTAGCGGACCCACCGGGGAGCTGTTTTTT.

The chain is built from TRBV6-5 and TRBJ1-3; TRBD1 matches 9 bases. Trimming at V came to 6 bases and at J to 2 bases, leaving 2 bases not matched to a gene. The CDR3 covers 14 residues. CDR1 and CDR2 from the germline V gene are MNHEY and SVGAGI. The CDR3 region is CASRTGGAGNTIYF. CDR3 in DNA: TGTGCCAGCAGGACAGGGGGTGCTGGAAACACCATATATTTT.

This sequence joins TRBV18 and TRBJ2-5; D is unclear. There are 15 residues in the CDR3. V was pared by 3 bases and J by 5 bases, with 16 bases between. The germline gives CDR1 KGHSH, CDR2 LQKENI. The CDR3 sequence is CASSPRFVVPETQYF. DNA for the CDR3: TGTGCCAGCTCACCCCGGTTTGTGGTGCCGGAGACCCAGTACTTC. The complete variable domain, with remaining parts taken from reference TRBV18 and TRBJ2-5, reads NAGVMQNPRHLVRRRGQEARLRCSPMKGHSHVYWYRQLPEEGLKFMVYLQKENIIDESGMPKERFSAEFPKEGPSILRIQQVVRGDSAAYFCASSPRFVVPETQYFGPGTRLLVL.

V gene TRBV10-3 combines with J gene TRBJ1-5; the D gene is possibly TRBD1 (5 bases). This CDR3 is 17 amino acids long. V was shortened by 0 bases and J by 2 bases, with 14 bases between the two germline ends. Germline V gives CDR1 ENHRY, CDR2 SYGVKD. DNA of the CDR3: TGTGCCATCAGTGAGTCGCCAGGGATGGGCGGCAATCAGCCCCAGCATTTT. The encoded protein is CAISESPGMGGNQPQHF.

The chain couples TRBV30 to TRBJ2-7; TRBD1 is a possible D gene (6 bases). The CDR3 is 11 amino acids. Germline V gene sequence: CDR1 GTSNPN, CDR2 SVGIG (reference sequence). Trimming stripped 5 bases from V and 4 bases from J, with 9 bases between. This chain's CDR3 is CAWRQDYEQYF. DNA for the CDR3: TGTGCCTGGCGACAGGATTACGAGCAGTACTTC.

CDR3 loop: CASSASGTSGSWNEQFF. CDR3 nucleotides: TGTGCCAGCAGCGCTTCCGGGACTAGCGGGAGTTGGAATGAGCAGTTCTTC. The chain joins TRBV9 to TRBJ2-1; 14 bases align to TRBD2. V was clipped by 3 bases and J by 7 bases; unmatched bases: 9. From germline, CDR1 is SGDLS and CDR2 YYNGEE. This CDR3 is 17 amino acids long.

This chain uses TRBV6-1 with TRBJ2-2, with a weak D call TRBD1 (5 bases). Per germline, CDR1 MNHNS and CDR2 SASEGT. V was shortened by 1 base and J by 7 bases, with 7 bases between the two germline ends. This CDR3 contains 13 residues. DNA of the CDR3: TGTGCCAGCAGTGAAGTAAGGGGCGGGGAGCTGTTTTTT. Translating it yields CASSEVRGGELFF.

This chain links TRBV25-1 with TRBJ2-4; D not certain. The V end lost 2 bases, the J end lost 6 bases, and 11 bases lay between the germline ends. CDR3 length equals 14 residues. Germline V CDR1 and CDR2: MGHDK, SYGVNS. CDR3 sequence reads: CASSEGQAVNIQYF. CDR3 DNA: TGTGCCAGCAGTGAAGGGCAGGCAGTAAACATTCAGTACTTC.

This clone was counted between two and nine times. This chain joins TRBV6-5 and TRBJ2-1; 10 bases map to TRBD1. The trim removed 7 bases at V and 4 bases at J, leaving 4 bases unmatched. Germline-derived CDR1 and CDR2 are MNHEY and SVGAGI. There are 14 residues in the CDR3. The CDR3: CASIPGQGYNEQFF. The CDR3 DNA sequence: TGTGCCAGCATCCCGGGACAGGGGTACAATGAGCAGTTCTTC.

In its sample, this clone was seen once. The DNA of the CDR3 is TGTGCCAGCAGTGATCAGGGGGCGAACACTGAAGCTTTCTTT. This sequence encodes CASSDQGANTEAFF. This rearrangement joins TRBV28 to TRBJ1-1; 8 bases agree with TRBD1. This CDR3 has 14 amino acids. Trimming at V came to 5 bases and at J to 1 base, leaving 3 bases not matched to a gene. Germline values: CDR1 MDHEN, CDR2 SYDVKM.

V and J are TRBV30 and TRBJ1-2; a weak D match, TRBD1 (6 bases). Germline V gene sequence: CDR1 GTSNPN, CDR2 SVGIG (reference sequence). Deletions cut 5 bases from V and 4 bases from J, with 11 bases between. The CDR3 is 12 amino acids. In DNA form, the CDR3 reads TGTGCCTGGGTACAGGGAGCCTATGGCTACACCTTC. Protein sequence: CAWVQGAYGYTF.